This note documents a single T cell receptor (beta chain) sequence. The source of the sample is a study of T cells expressing NK-cell markers. TCRdb re-called the 5' RACE reads; every CDR3 protein appears as one record, without DNA. In all, the sample yields over 150,000 distinct CDR3 sequences. This CDR3 has 15 amino acids. Sequencing used blood T cells: a sorted CD56 or NKG2C T cell subset, CD4+ or CD8+ T cells, or bulk PBMC T cells (not recorded which). This sequence joins TRBV12-3 or TRBV12-4 and TRBJ2-3; the TCRdb D gene call, TRBD2, has no DNA to confirm it. The receptor was derived from a man aged 18-75 years in good health. CDR3 amino acids: CASSFLAEITDTQYF.